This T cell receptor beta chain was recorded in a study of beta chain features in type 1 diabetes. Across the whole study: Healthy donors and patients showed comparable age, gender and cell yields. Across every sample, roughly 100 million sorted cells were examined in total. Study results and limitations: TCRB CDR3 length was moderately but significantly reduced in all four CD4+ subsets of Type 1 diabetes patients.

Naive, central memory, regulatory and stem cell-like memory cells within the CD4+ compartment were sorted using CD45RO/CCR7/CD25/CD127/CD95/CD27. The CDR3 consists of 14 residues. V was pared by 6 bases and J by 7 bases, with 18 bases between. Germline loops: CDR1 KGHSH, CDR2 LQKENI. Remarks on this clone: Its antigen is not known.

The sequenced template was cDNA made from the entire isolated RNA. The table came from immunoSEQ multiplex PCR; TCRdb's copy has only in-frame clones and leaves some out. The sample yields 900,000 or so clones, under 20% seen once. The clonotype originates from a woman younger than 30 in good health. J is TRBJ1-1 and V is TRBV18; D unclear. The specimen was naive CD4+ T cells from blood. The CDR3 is CASSRSPVRGEAFF. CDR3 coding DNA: TGTGCCAGCTCCCGGTCCCCTGTTCGAGGTGAAGCTTTCTTT. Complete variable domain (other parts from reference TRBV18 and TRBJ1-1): NAGVMQNPRHLVRRRGQEARLRCSPMKGHSHVYWYRQLPEEGLKFMVYLQKENIIDESGMPKERFSAEFPKEGPSILRIQQVVRGDSAAYFCASSRSPVRGEAFFGQGTRLTVV.